A selection of T cell receptor beta chains follows, all from one sample in a study of vaccination and CD4 T cells after COVID-19. Their antigen targets remain unknown. TCRdb redid the calling of the PCR reads with MiXCR, one entry per CDR3 protein. The sample carries 7,100 or so distinct CDR3 sequences, around 40% recorded once. The sample consisted of CD4+ T cells from blood, cultured in vitro. The receptors derive from a human donor in good health. The CDR3 runs from the conserved cysteine through the conserved F or W. A D gene is named only where the DNA matches it firmly. Some rows mark clone size as missing; the rest say once, few, many or name a class of expanded clone.

cdr3_nt	cdr3_aa	d_call	v_call	j_call	clone_size
TGTGCCACCAGCCCGGCCCAGGGTTCCTACAATGAGCAGTTCTTC	CATSPAQGSYNEQFF	-	TRBV24-1	TRBJ2-1	-
TGTGCCAGCAGCTTAGCTGGGAACTATGGCTACACCTTC	CASSLAGNYGYTF	-	TRBV7-9	TRBJ1-2	hyperexpanded
TGTGCCATCGGCAGGAGGAACACTGAAGCTTTCTTT	CAIGRRNTEAFF	-	TRBV10-3	TRBJ1-1	-
TGTGCCAGCGGTCTCAGGGGTGACGATGGCTACACCTTC	CASGLRGDDGYTF	-	TRBV2	TRBJ1-2	-
TGTGCCAGTAGTATTTACGGGGACCAGCAGTTCTTC	CASSIYGDQQFF	-	TRBV19	TRBJ2-1	few
TGTGCCAGCATTGAGACCCAGTACTTC	CASIETQYF	-	TRBV27	TRBJ2-5	-
TGTGCCAGCAGAATAAACGGTCAGCCCCAGCATTTT	CASRINGQPQHF	-	TRBV6-1	TRBJ1-5	-
TGTGCCAGCAGTTACGGAGCCGCCTATGGAACTGAAGCTTTCTTT	CASSYGAAYGTEAFF	-	TRBV6-5	TRBJ1-1	few
TGCAGTGGACGGAGGGGGGCGCTGAATAAGGACGAGCAGTACTTC	CSGRRGALNKDEQYF	-	TRBV20-1	TRBJ2-7	-
TGTGCCAGCAGCTGGGGGGGTTGGGGCACTGAAGCTTTCTTT	CASSWGGWGTEAFF	-	TRBV11-2	TRBJ1-1	-